The T cell receptor (beta chain) described here comes from a study of human T cells and chemical hapten exposure. Broader study findings: As patch test score rose, PT1 expanded TCR counts tended to rise as well.

Stated time point: patch test 3, about 24 weeks after DPC sensitization. Indicated treatment: therapeutic diphenylcyclopropenone sensitization with weekly scalp DPC. TCRdb independently ran MiXCR on the RACE reads; one entry per CDR3 protein. The sample contains about 160,000 distinct CDR3 sequences, about 27% of which appear only once. A word on this clonotype: Its antigen is unidentified.

This CDR3 contains 11 residues. CDR1 ENHRY and CDR2 SYGVKD come from the germline V gene. Trimming pared 6 bases from V and 3 bases from J, leaving 6 bases between. This rearrangement joins TRBV10-3 to TRBJ2-7; D unresolved. The specimen comprised whole blood, sampled in connection with sensitization to the hapten diphenylcyclopropenone (DPC). The source of this sequence is a woman aged 18-29 years with alopecia areata. Some clones in this sample may be carry-over from other donors' samples. The CDR3 here is CAIRSDYEQYF. CDR3 in DNA: TGTGCCATCAGGTCTGACTACGAGCAGTACTTC.